The source of this TCR beta chain is a study of radiation and T cells in renal cell carcinoma. The method was immunoSEQ multiplex PCR; TCRdb's version includes in-frame clones alone and lacks a portion of them. This table holds 75,000 to 95,000 clones, 70% to 90% found once. Comments on this clone: Other DNA sequences of this sample code for an identical CDR3.

The CDR3 has 16 amino acids. V gave up 1 base and J gave up 4 bases; unmatched junction bases: 8. CDR1 and CDR2 (germline): MGHRA, YSYEKL. Time point reported: blood 4 weeks post-SBRT, at nephrectomy. Documented treatment: 15 Gy SBRT to primary tumor, nephrectomy 4 weeks later. Nephrectomy followed 15 Gy stereotactic body radiation by 4 weeks. Blood was sampled at baseline, 2 weeks and 4 weeks after SBRT. Sequences were derived from blood, sampled from a patient whose treatment included radiotherapy and nephrectomy. The chain joins TRBV4-1 to TRBJ2-5; 8 bases fit TRBD2. The receptor comes from a man between 50 and 59 years old with renal cell carcinoma. The CDR3 region has the DNA TGCGCCAGCAGCCAAGGTCGGCTAGCGGGTGGAGAGACCCAGTACTTC. Amino acid sequence: CASSQGRLAGGETQYF.